The source of this T cell receptor (beta chain) is a study of cytomegalovirus exposure and HLA in healthy donors. Study-level findings and limits: Rare TCR sequences dominated, though some public TCRs recurred in many donors. Cytomegalovirus-associated status was assigned to some 160 TCR beta chains.

The junction had 3 bases not matched to a gene; V was cut back by 4 bases and J by 5 bases. Germline CDR1 and CDR2: MNHEY and SMNVEV (reference sequence). The CDR3 covers 14 residues. This clone showed up just once. The target antigen is unknown. The assay was immunoSEQ multiplex PCR, and TCRdb's table has in-frame clones only and misses some. This sample yields fewer than 250,000 clones, of which around nine tenths are seen a single time; 2.6% belongs to the top ten. The chain uses TRBV27 and TRBJ2-7; 12 positions agree with TRBD1. The source is a man aged 18 to 35 in good health and CMV-seronegative. The source material was PBMCs. In nucleotides, the CDR3 is TGTGCCAGCAGTTCCGGGACAGGGGGCCACGAGCAGTACTTC. Residues: CASSSGTGGHEQYF.